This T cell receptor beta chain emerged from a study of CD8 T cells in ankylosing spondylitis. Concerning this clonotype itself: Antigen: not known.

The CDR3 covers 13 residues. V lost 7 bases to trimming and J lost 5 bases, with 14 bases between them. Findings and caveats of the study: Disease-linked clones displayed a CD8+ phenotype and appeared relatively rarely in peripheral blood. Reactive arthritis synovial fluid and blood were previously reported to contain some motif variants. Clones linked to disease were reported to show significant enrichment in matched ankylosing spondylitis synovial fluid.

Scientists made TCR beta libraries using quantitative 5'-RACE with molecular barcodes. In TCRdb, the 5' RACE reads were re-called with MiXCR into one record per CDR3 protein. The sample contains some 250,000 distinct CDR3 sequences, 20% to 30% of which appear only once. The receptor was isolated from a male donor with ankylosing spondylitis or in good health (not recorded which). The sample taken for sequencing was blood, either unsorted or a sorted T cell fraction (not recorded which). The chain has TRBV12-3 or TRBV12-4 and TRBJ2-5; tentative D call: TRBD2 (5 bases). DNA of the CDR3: TGTGCCAGCACCGACGGAGGACGGGAGACCCAGTACTTC. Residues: CASTDGGRETQYF.